What follows are 14 T cell receptor beta chains derived from one specimen sequenced in a study of T cell clonality in common variable immunodeficiency. These receptors have no known antigen. Points from the study as a whole: Fewer deletions and N-nucleotide insertions were reportedly seen in common variable immunodeficiency TCR beta sequences.

Sequencing was performed with immunoSEQ multiplex PCR; in TCRdb, only in-frame clones are kept and a portion is missing. There are approximately 10,000 clones in the sample, none observed a single time. Sequencing was done on a sample of peripheral blood mononuclear cells. The receptors shown here come from a human donor with common variable immunodeficiency.

Many counts were recorded for this clone. The CDR3 end is not reached by the read, which stops 3 residues before it; the germline J gene fills it in. The chain recombines TRBV11-2 with TRBJ2-7, with 7 bases fitting TRBD1. The CDR3 runs 15 residues. Germline loops: CDR1 SGHAT, CDR2 FQNNGV. After removal of 1 base from V and 6 bases from J, the junction contained 9 bases not matched to a gene. The CDR3 loop is CASSLVIGGQPEQYF. The covered CDR3 bases are TGTGCCAGCAGCTTAGTTATAGGGGGACAGCCCGAG. The full variable domain, with the rest looked up from reference TRBV11-2 and TRBJ2-7, is EAGVAQSPRYKIIEKRQSVAFWCNPISGHATLYWYQQILGQGPKLLIQFQNNGVVDDSQLPKDRFSAERLKGVDSTLKIQPAKLEDSAVYLCASSLVIGGQPEQYFGPGTRLTVT.

This clone came up many times. The CDR3 is cut off 3 residues early in the read; its end comes from the germline J gene. The chain carries TRBV19 and TRBJ2-7; 10 positions agree with TRBD1. J gave up 1 base and V 9 bases, and 3 bases lay outside the gene matches. The CDR3 covers 13 residues. CDR1 LNHDA and CDR2 SQIVND come from the germline V gene (reference sequence). The CDR3 here is CASRDRGSYEQYF. The sequenced part of the CDR3 DNA is TGTGCCAGCCGGGACAGGGGATCCTACGAG.

This clone was seen repeatedly, ten times or more. Read data end 3 residues before the CDR3 end; the end is taken from the germline J gene. The gene calls are TRBV19 and TRBJ1-6; possible D gene TRBD1, 6 bases. Trimming took 2 bases from V and 6 from J, leaving 17 bases between them. Germline V gene lookup returns CDR1 LNHDA and CDR2 SQIVND (reference sequence). The length of the CDR3 is 17 residues. The sequenced CDR3 bases are TGTGCCAGTAGTATATGGTCAGGGGCGGGCTTTAATTCACCC. This translates into CASSIWSGAGFNSP. The whole CDR3 is CASSIWSGAGFNSPLHF.

This clone has a count of ten or more. Sequencing ends 3 residues short of the CDR3 end; the germline J gene provides the rest. The V call is TRBV6-4, the J call TRBJ1-3, with TRBD1 as a possible D gene (5 bases). The CDR3 loop spans 15 amino acids. CDR1 and CDR2 (germline): MRHNA, SNTAGT. V was clipped by 2 bases and J by 4 bases, with 12 bases between them. CDR3 sequence reads: CASSDKGQLGNTIYF. CDR3 DNA, as far as it was read: TGTGCCAGCAGTGACAAGGGGCAATTAGGAAACACC.

By its share, this clone is medium-sized. The CDR3 is cut off 3 residues early in the read; its end comes from the germline J gene. The J gene is TRBJ1-3, the V gene TRBV7-8, with 7 bases matching TRBD1. CDR1 SGHVS and CDR2 FQNEAQ come from the germline V gene. Trimming removed 6 bases from V and 5 bases from J; junction bases left unmatched: 7. This CDR3 has 14 amino acids. CDR3 DNA, as far as it was read: TGTGCCAGCAGTTTACAGGGGAGAAGAAACACC. As protein: CASSLQGRRNT. From start to end, the CDR3 is CASSLQGRRNTIYF. Full variable domain (remainder filled in from reference TRBV7-8 and TRBJ1-3): GAGVSQSPRYKVAKRGQDVALRCDPISGHVSLFWYQQALGQGPEFLTYFQNEAQLDKSGLPSDRFFAERPEGSVSTLKIQRTQQEDSAVYLCASSLQGRRNTIYFGEGSWLTVV.

This clone is termed medium-sized. The CDR3 end falls 3 residues outside the read, so it is completed with the germline J gene. The chain has TRBV30 and TRBJ2-3; the D gene is possibly TRBD2 (7 bases). The CDR3 consists of 14 residues. Trimming cost V 7 bases and J 4 bases, with 18 bases left between them. Germline V gene lookup returns CDR1 GTSNPN and CDR2 SVGIG (reference sequence). The CDR3 DNA, read in part, is TGTGCCTCCCGTCTTGGGGGGGGCTCAGATACG. It yields the protein CASRLGGGSDT. The full CDR3 sequence reads CASRLGGGSDTQYF.

At least ten counts were recorded for this clone. The CDR3 sequence is CASNSRTGVTEAFF. The part of the CDR3 DNA that was read is TGCGCCAGCAACTCGCGGACAGGGGTCACTGAA. The J gene is TRBJ1-1, the V gene TRBV5-1, with TRBD1 matching 9 bases. The read comes to an end 3 residues before the CDR3 does, leaving the germline J gene to fill in the end. CDR1 SGHRS and CDR2 YFSETQ come from the germline V gene. V shed 6 bases, J shed 4 bases, and the junction held 7 bases outside the gene matches. The CDR3 consists of 14 residues.

This clone was seen ten or more times. The DNA ends 3 residues before the CDR3 does, and the rest of the CDR3 is filled in from the germline J gene. The chain has TRBV19 and TRBJ2-7; 10 nucleotides match TRBD1. CDR1 LNHDA and CDR2 SQIVND come from the germline V gene (reference sequence). With V trimmed by 8 bases and J by 3 bases, 4 bases remained unmatched. This CDR3 comprises 13 residues. The CDR3 DNA, read in part, is TGTGCCAGTCGACAGGGGGCCGGCTACGAG. Its translation is CASRQGAGYE. The full CDR3 reads CASRQGAGYEQYF.

This clone counts as medium-sized (0.01 to 0.1%). The read ends 3 residues early relative to the CDR3; the germline J gene fills the gap. This chain joins TRBV28 and TRBJ1-5; D is ambiguous. The V and J ends lost 6 bases and 7 bases respectively, with 13 bases between them. Germline V CDR1 and CDR2: MDHEN, SYDVKM. This CDR3 has 13 amino acids. CDR3 DNA (partial): TGTGCCAGCAGCCTCTATACTCACCAGCCC. It is translated as CASSLYTHQP. The CDR3 reads in full as CASSLYTHQPQHF.

This clone occurred many times. The CDR3 extends 3 residues past the end of the read, so its final part is completed from the germline J gene. The chain uses TRBV5-1 and TRBJ2-4, with 9 bases identical to TRBD2. Germline V gives CDR1 SGHRS, CDR2 YFSETQ. V lost 0 bases, J lost 0 bases, and 7 bases stayed unmatched. The CDR3 spans 18 residues. CDR3: CASSLVLAGASAKNIQYF. The part of the CDR3 DNA that was read is TGCGCCAGCAGCTTGGTATTAGCGGGAGCTTCAGCCAAAAACATT.

This clone was detected many times. The DNA ends 3 residues before the CDR3 does, and the rest of the CDR3 is filled in from the germline J gene. The V and J genes are TRBV5-1 and TRBJ1-2; D unclear. This CDR3 contains 13 residues. Trimming removed 1 base from V and 3 bases from J, with 7 bases in between. Germline values: CDR1 SGHRS, CDR2 YFSETQ. The CDR3 loop is CASSLRLDYGYTF. CDR3 DNA (partial): TGCGCCAGCAGCTTGAGGCTGGACTATGGC.

This clone was seen repeatedly, ten times or more. The read stops 3 residues short of the end of the CDR3; the missing end is completed from the germline J gene. The V call is TRBV5-4, the J call TRBJ2-5, with 8 bases aligning to TRBD2. V shed 5 bases, J shed 4 bases, and the junction held 7 bases outside the gene matches. Germline V gene data show CDR1 as SGHNT and CDR2 as YYREEE (reference sequence). The CDR3 has 14 amino acids. Incomplete CDR3 DNA: TGTGCCAGCAGGAACGGGACTAGTCGAGAGACC. Protein sequence: CASRNGTSRET. The whole CDR3 protein is CASRNGTSRETQYF. The variable domain in full, with the rest retrieved from reference TRBV5-4 and TRBJ2-5, is ETGVTQSPTHLIKTRGQQVTLRCSSQSGHNTVSWYQQALGQGPQFIFQYYREEENGRGNFPPRFSGLQFPNYSSELNVNALELDDSALYLCASRNGTSRETQYFGPGTRLLVL.

There are many counts of this clone. The CDR3 end is not reached by the read, which stops 3 residues before it; the germline J gene fills it in. The genes are TRBV5-4 and TRBJ1-2; the match to TRBD1 covers 8 bases. CDR3 size: 13 residues. Germline-derived CDR1 and CDR2 are SGHNT and YYREEE (reference sequence). The CDR3 loop reads CASSRDRSLSYTF. The sequenced CDR3 bases are TGTGCCAGCAGCCGGGACAGGTCGCTTTCC.

By sample fraction, this clone is large. The read finishes 3 residues shy of the CDR3 end, and the germline J gene is used to complete it. The rearrangement links TRBV4-1 to TRBJ2-7; 7 positions agree with TRBD1. With V trimmed by 2 bases and J by 2 bases, 6 bases remained unmatched. Germline V gene lookup returns CDR1 MGHRA and CDR2 YSYEKL. The CDR3 is 15 residues long. The part of the CDR3 DNA that was read is TGCGCCAGCAGCCAATCGTACACAGGGGCCTACGAG. Its translation is CASSQSYTGAYE. The whole CDR3 protein is CASSQSYTGAYEQYF.